These 25 T cell receptor beta chains were all obtained from the same sample, sequenced in a study of T cell responses to AZD1222 COVID-19 vaccine (TCRdb year 2021). Libraries were prepared through the immunoSEQ multiplex PCR assay. TCRdb limited this immuneACCESS table to in-frame rearrangements with V and J called. A share of clones is missing; checked studies link under half to unresolved V genes, and the rest is unexplained. This sample has approximately 100,000 clones in its table, and around 90% of those were observed once. The top ten constitute roughly 13% of the sample. Interpreted using the paper, the time point label stands for: baseline before first vaccination. In light of the paper, this sample's treatment or condition label describes: meningococcal conjugate vaccine given as trial control. This sample comprised peripheral blood, obtained on day 0 of MenACWY control vaccination. These TCRs come from an adult in good health.

This chain joins TRBV7-9 and TRBJ1-2; D remains ambiguous. CDR1 and CDR2 from the germline V gene are SEHNR and FQNEAQ (reference sequence). Deletions cut 5 bases from V and 4 bases from J, with 14 bases between. The CDR3 runs to 14 residues. CDR3 residues: CASSPPTSIYGYTF. As DNA, the CDR3 is TGTGCCAGCAGCCCACCGACAAGCATCTATGGCTACACCTTC.

The chain carries TRBV7-9 and TRBJ2-3; the D gene could be TRBD1 or TRBD2 (5 bases each). The germline CDR1 and CDR2 sequences are SEHNR and FQNEAQ (reference sequence). The CDR3 totals 15 residues. Trimming took 5 bases from V and 1 from J, leaving 13 bases between them. The CDR3: CASSLGTLGTDTQYF. The CDR3 coding sequence is TGTGCCAGCAGCCTAGGGACGCTCGGCACAGATACGCAGTATTTT.

The gene calls are TRBV11-3 and TRBJ2-1; 7 bases are a match to TRBD2. Germline CDR1 and CDR2: SGHNT and YENEEA. This CDR3 has 17 amino acids. The V gene end was trimmed by 4 bases and the J gene end by 8 bases; junction bases not matched to a gene: 17. The chain's CDR3 is CASSSRTSRAESDEQFF. The CDR3 region has the DNA TGTGCCAGCAGCTCTCGGACTAGTAGGGCAGAAAGCGATGAGCAGTTCTTC.

The CDR3 DNA is TGCAGCGCCTCCGGGACAGGGTTTTCCTACGAGCAGTACTTC. Encoded protein: CSASGTGFSYEQYF. The chain carries TRBV29-1 and TRBJ2-7, with 9 positions matching TRBD1. CDR1 and CDR2 from the germline V gene are SQVTM and ANQGSEA. The CDR3 totals 14 residues. V dropped 7 bases and J dropped 1; count of bases not matched to a gene: 8.

The chain employs TRBV4-3 and TRBJ1-3; 7 bases fit TRBD1. The CDR3 is 17 amino acids. The trim removed 4 bases at V and 3 bases at J, leaving 12 bases unmatched. Germline assignment: CDR1 LGHNA and CDR2 YSLEER. CDR3 nucleotides: TGCGCCAGCAGCCGCCGTCTTCCAGGGGGAGGTGGAAACACCATATATTTT. Translated, it gives CASSRRLPGGGGNTIYF.

The chain links TRBV10-3 to TRBJ2-7, with D unclear. The CDR3 totals 16 residues. In germline, CDR1 is ENHRY, CDR2 SYGVKD. V lost 3 bases to trimming and J lost 0 bases, with 15 bases between them. The CDR3 reads CAISENNRAGSYEQYF. As DNA, the CDR3 is TGTGCCATCAGTGAAAATAATAGGGCAGGCTCCTACGAGCAGTACTTC.

The chain uses TRBV29-1 and TRBJ2-2, with 8 nucleotides matching TRBD2. CDR1 is SQVTM and CDR2 is ANQGSEA in the germline V gene. The CDR3 is 14 residues long. The V and J ends lost 6 bases and 2 bases, in that order; junction bases with no gene match: 5. The CDR3 sequence: CSVGSGSNTGELFF. CDR3 bases: TGCAGCGTGGGGAGCGGGAGCAACACCGGGGAGCTGTTTTTT.

This rearrangement joins TRBV28 to TRBJ1-3; the D gene is possibly TRBD1 (6 bases). The V end lost 2 bases, the J end lost 2 bases, and 19 bases lay between the germline ends. In germline, CDR1 is MDHEN, CDR2 SYDVKM. This CDR3 region has 18 residues. CDR3 bases: TGTGCCAGCAGTTTAAGGGGGGGACGGGTAAATACTGGAAACACCATATATTTT. This codes for CASSLRGGRVNTGNTIYF.

The rearrangement joins TRBV28 to TRBJ1-6; D remains ambiguous. CDR1 and CDR2 from the germline V gene are MDHEN and SYDVKM. The V end lost 2 bases, the J end lost 7 bases, and 12 bases lay between the germline ends. The CDR3 loop spans 15 amino acids. The DNA for the CDR3 is TGTGCCAGCAGTTTACCGGGTGGGGAAAATTCACCCCTCCACTTT. Translation gives CASSLPGGENSPLHF.

This clone has just one count. The chain couples TRBV9 to TRBJ1-2, with 7 nucleotides matching TRBD1. V was pared by 4 bases and J by 1 base, with 7 bases of the junction left unmatched. Germline CDR1 SGDLS, CDR2 YYNGEE. The CDR3 sequence is 15 residues long. CDR3 sequence reads: CASSYGQEYNYGYTF. The CDR3 bases are TGTGCCAGCAGCTATGGACAGGAGTATAACTATGGCTACACCTTC.

In this sample, this clone turned up once. The rearrangement links TRBV28 to TRBJ2-4; a possible D gene is TRBD2 (5 bases). CDR1 and CDR2 from the germline V gene are MDHEN and SYDVKM. The CDR3 length is 14 residues. Trimming pared 5 bases from V and 2 bases from J, leaving 10 bases between. CDR3 DNA: TGTGCCAGCAGTGTGAGAGGGACCAAAAACATTCAGTACTTC. This gives the protein CASSVRGTKNIQYF.

The rearrangement links TRBV5-6 to TRBJ2-1, with TRBD1 identical over 8 bases. Germline V lookup: CDR1 SGHDT, CDR2 YYEEEE. V lost 3 bases to trimming and J lost 12 bases; unmatched junction nucleotides: 5. The CDR3 has 12 amino acids. CDR3 DNA sequence: TGTGCCAGCAGCTGGACAGGGTATGGGCAGTTCTTC. Its translation is CASSWTGYGQFF.

This clone was observed a single time. This chain connects TRBV15 to TRBJ1-3; D gene uncertain. V shed 0 bases and J shed 0 bases, with 6 bases lying between them. The germline V gene encodes CDR1 LNHNV and CDR2 YYDKDF (reference sequence). This CDR3 spans 15 amino acids. The CDR3 loop is CATSREWGSGNTIYF. CDR3 DNA sequence: TGTGCCACCAGCAGAGAATGGGGCTCTGGAAACACCATATATTTT.

This clone was seen just once. The chain is built from TRBV7-2 and TRBJ2-3; 8 bases match TRBD2. With 2 bases clipped from V and 6 bases from J, the junction kept 10 bases outside the gene matches. Germline V gene sequence: CDR1 SGHTA, CDR2 FQGNSA. CDR3 size: 16 residues. This CDR3 reads CASSLRGNGGADTQYF. In DNA, the CDR3 is TGTGCCAGCAGCTTACGGGGGAACGGGGGGGCTGATACGCAGTATTTT.

V gene TRBV27 combines with J gene TRBJ2-1; the D gene is possibly TRBD2 (7 bases). The CDR3 extends over 16 amino acids. V was clipped by 6 bases and J by 2 bases, with 17 bases between them. Germline loops: CDR1 MNHEY, CDR2 SMNVEV (reference sequence). In DNA, the CDR3 is TGTGCCAGCAGAAAAGGCGGGGGCGCTACCTACAATGAGCAGTTCTTC. Translating it yields CASRKGGGATYNEQFF.

This chain joins TRBV5-1 and TRBJ1-2; tentative D call: TRBD1 (5 bases). CDR1 and CDR2 from the germline V gene are SGHRS and YFSETQ. The germline V and J ends were trimmed by 0 bases and 6 bases, with 12 bases remaining between them. CDR3 length: 14 residues. CDR3 sequence (DNA): TGCGCCAGCAGCTTGGATTCAGGGATCGATGGCTACACCTTC. Amino acid sequence: CASSLDSGIDGYTF.

V usage is TRBV5-4 and J usage is TRBJ1-1; 7 positions match TRBD1. The CDR3 spans 16 residues. Trimming took 5 bases from V and 1 from J; bases not matched to a gene: 11. In germline, CDR1 is SGHNT, CDR2 YYREEE (reference sequence). The CDR3 sequence is CASRAGGAGGNTEAFF. The CDR3 coding sequence is TGTGCCAGCAGAGCTGGGGGGGCAGGGGGGAACACTGAAGCTTTCTTT.

The V gene is TRBV28, the J gene TRBJ2-1; no reliable D call. Germline assignment: CDR1 MDHEN and CDR2 SYDVKM. CDR3 length equals 11 residues. The V and J ends lost 6 bases and 8 bases respectively, with 8 bases between them. CDR3: CASRGWDEQFF. The CDR3 region has the DNA TGTGCCAGCAGGGGGTGGGATGAGCAGTTCTTC.

The chain links TRBV7-9 to TRBJ2-7; D gene uncertain. This CDR3 has 15 residues. The germline V gene has CDR1 SEHNR and CDR2 FQNEAQ (reference sequence). V was cut by 4 bases and J by 5 bases, with 18 bases left in between. Here the CDR3 reads CASSSSGPLRNEQYF. CDR3 sequence (DNA): TGTGCCAGCAGCTCCTCCGGACCGCTACGGAACGAGCAGTACTTC.

Concerning this clone: Distinct nucleotide sequences in the sample also encode this CDR3. The chain is built from TRBV30 and TRBJ1-5; unclear D gene. CDR1 and CDR2 from the germline V gene are GTSNPN and SVGIG (reference sequence). Trimming left V 0 bases short and J 0 bases short, with 3 bases between. The CDR3 extends over 13 amino acids. The CDR3 spells CAWSVGSNQPQHF. As DNA, the CDR3 is TGTGCCTGGAGTGTCGGTAGCAATCAGCCCCAGCATTTT.

The rearrangement links TRBV5-1 to TRBJ2-1; 9 bases match TRBD1. CDR3 length: 14 residues. V dropped 4 bases and J dropped 5; count of bases not matched to a gene: 4. Per the germline V gene, CDR1 is SGHRS and CDR2 is YFSETQ. The CDR3 reads CASSPGTGNNEQFF. The CDR3 DNA sequence: TGCGCCAGCAGCCCCGGGACAGGGAACAATGAGCAGTTCTTC.

The J gene is TRBJ1-5, the V gene TRBV3-1 (or the pseudogene TRBV3-2); D remains unclear. Germline V CDR1 and CDR2: LGHDT, YNNKEL (reference sequence). V shed 9 bases and J shed 2 bases, with 8 bases lying between them. The CDR3 spans 12 residues. The CDR3 protein is CASKRGNQPQHF. The DNA for the CDR3 is TGTGCCAGTAAGAGGGGCAATCAGCCCCAGCATTTT.

This clone was counted a single time. The rearrangement uses TRBV28 and TRBJ1-4, with 10 bases fitting TRBD1. The CDR3 runs 18 residues. CDR1 is MDHEN and CDR2 is SYDVKM in the germline V gene. V dropped 4 bases and J dropped 0; count of bases not matched to a gene: 8. CDR3 nucleotide sequence: TGTGCCAGCAGTTCTCGCCCCGGGACAGGGGCAACTAATGAAAAACTGTTTTTT. Encoded protein: CASSSRPGTGATNEKLFF.

The chain carries TRBV5-1 and TRBJ2-2; TRBD2 aligns across 7 bases. V lost 6 bases to trimming and J lost 6 bases; unmatched junction nucleotides: 8. The CDR3 has 14 amino acids. Germline CDR1 SGHRS, CDR2 YFSETQ. CDR3 region: CASTRREVSGELFF. In DNA, the CDR3 is TGCGCCAGCACCCGACGGGAGGTGTCCGGGGAGCTGTTTTTT.

V usage is TRBV7-8 and J usage is TRBJ2-1, with D unclear. The CDR3 length is 15 residues. Germline CDR1 is SGHVS and CDR2 is FQNEAQ. V shed 2 bases and J shed 4 bases, with 12 bases lying between them. CDR3 in DNA: TGTGCCAGCAGCTTATTGGGCCTCCGGTACAATGAGCAGTTCTTC. Translation: CASSLLGLRYNEQFF.